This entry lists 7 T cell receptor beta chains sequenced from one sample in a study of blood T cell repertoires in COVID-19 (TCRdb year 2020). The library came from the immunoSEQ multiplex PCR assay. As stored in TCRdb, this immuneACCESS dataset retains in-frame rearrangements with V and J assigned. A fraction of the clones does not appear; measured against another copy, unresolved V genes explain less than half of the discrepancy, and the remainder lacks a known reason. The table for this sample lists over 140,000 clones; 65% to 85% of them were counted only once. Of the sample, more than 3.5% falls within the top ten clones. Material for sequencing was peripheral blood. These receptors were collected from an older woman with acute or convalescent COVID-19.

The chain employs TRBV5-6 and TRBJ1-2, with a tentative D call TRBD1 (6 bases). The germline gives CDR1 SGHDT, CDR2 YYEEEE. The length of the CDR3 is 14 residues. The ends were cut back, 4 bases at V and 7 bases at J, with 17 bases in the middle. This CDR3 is CASSRSTGIGGYTF. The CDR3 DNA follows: TGTGCCAGCAGCAGAAGTACAGGGATTGGTGGCTACACCTTC.

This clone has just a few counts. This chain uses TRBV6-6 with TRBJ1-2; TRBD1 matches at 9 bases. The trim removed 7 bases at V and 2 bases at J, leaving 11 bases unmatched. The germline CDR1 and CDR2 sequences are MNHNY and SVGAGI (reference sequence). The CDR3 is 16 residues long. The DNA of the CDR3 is TGTGCCAGCATCGCACCGGGACAGGGAGGCAACTATGGCTACACCTTC. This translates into CASIAPGQGGNYGYTF.

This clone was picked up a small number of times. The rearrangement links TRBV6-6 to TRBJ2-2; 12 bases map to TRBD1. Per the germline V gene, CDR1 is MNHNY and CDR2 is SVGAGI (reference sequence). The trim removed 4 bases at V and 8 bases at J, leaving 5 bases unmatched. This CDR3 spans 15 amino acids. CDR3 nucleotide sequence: TGTGCCAGCAGTTGGAGGGACAGGGGGCGTGGGGAGCTGTTTTTT. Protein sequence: CASSWRDRGRGELFF.

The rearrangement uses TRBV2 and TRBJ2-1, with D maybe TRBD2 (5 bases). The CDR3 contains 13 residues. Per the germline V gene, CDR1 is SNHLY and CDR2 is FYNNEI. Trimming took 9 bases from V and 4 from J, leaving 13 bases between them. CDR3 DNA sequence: TGTGCCAGTTCCCCAGCGGCATACAATGAGCAGTTCTTC. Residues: CASSPAAYNEQFF.

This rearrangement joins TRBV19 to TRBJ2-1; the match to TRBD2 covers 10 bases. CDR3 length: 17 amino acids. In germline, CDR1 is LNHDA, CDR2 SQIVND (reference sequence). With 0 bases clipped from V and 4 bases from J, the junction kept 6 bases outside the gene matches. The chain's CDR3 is CASSIDPGTSVYNEQFF. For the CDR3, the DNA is TGTGCCAGTAGTATAGATCCCGGGACTAGCGTGTACAATGAGCAGTTCTTC. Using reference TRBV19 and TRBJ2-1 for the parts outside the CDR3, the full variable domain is DGGITQSPKYLFRKEGQNVTLSCEQNLNHDAMYWYRQDPGQGLRLIYYSQIVNDFQKGDIAEGYSVSREKKESFPLTVTSAQKNPTAFYLCASSIDPGTSVYNEQFFGPGTRLTVL.

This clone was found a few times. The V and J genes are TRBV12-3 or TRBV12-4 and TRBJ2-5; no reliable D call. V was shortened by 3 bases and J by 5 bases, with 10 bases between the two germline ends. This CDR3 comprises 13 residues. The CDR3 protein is CASSFAAMETQYF. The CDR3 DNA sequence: TGTGCCAGCAGTTTTGCCGCGATGGAGACCCAGTACTTC.

The CDR3 is CASSLSAGLLRGEKLFF. For the CDR3, the DNA is TGTGCCAGCAGTTTAAGTGCGGGTCTTTTGCGGGGTGAAAAACTGTTTTTT. The chain is built from TRBV27 and TRBJ1-4; D is undetermined. Trimming pared 2 bases from V and 7 bases from J, leaving 20 bases between. CDR1 is MNHEY and CDR2 is SMNVEV in the germline V gene (reference sequence). The CDR3 has 17 amino acids.